This passage covers 10 T cell receptor beta chains from one sample sequenced in a study of blood T cell repertoires in COVID-19. The assay was immunoSEQ multiplex PCR, and TCRdb's table has in-frame clones only and misses some. There are 120,000 or so clones in the sample; about four fifths occur only once, and around 11% lies in the top ten. What was sequenced was peripheral blood. The receptors were gathered from a man aged 55-75 years with acute or convalescent COVID-19.

This chain joins TRBV7-9 and TRBJ1-1; D uncertain. V lost 8 bases to trimming and J lost 1 base, with 11 bases between them. This CDR3 is built from 13 residues. The V gene's germline CDR1 is SEHNR and CDR2 FQNEAQ (reference sequence). CDR3 nucleotide sequence: TGTGCCAGCTCACGGGGAGGGAACACTGAAGCTTTCTTT. Its translation is CASSRGGNTEAFF.

The genes are TRBV5-4 and TRBJ2-2; 10 nucleotides align to TRBD2. Germline lookup yields CDR1 SGHNT and CDR2 YYREEE (reference sequence). Trimming at V came to 5 bases and at J to 6 bases, leaving 10 bases not matched to a gene. The CDR3 runs 16 residues. The CDR3 region has the DNA TGTGCCAGCAGTAGCCCTAGCGGGAGTACCTCCGGGGAGCTGTTTTTT. Translated: CASSSPSGSTSGELFF.

The V and J genes are TRBV28 and TRBJ2-7; perhaps TRBD1 as D (6 bases). The V and J ends lost 3 bases and 0 bases respectively, with 9 bases between them. Per the germline V gene, CDR1 is MDHEN and CDR2 is SYDVKM. The CDR3 loop spans 14 amino acids. In DNA, the CDR3 is TGTGCCAGCAGTTTCCCGACAGGCTCCTACGAGCAGTACTTC. The encoded protein is CASSFPTGSYEQYF.

The CDR3 coding sequence is TGTGCCACCAGTGACTCAGGGGGCCGCGACACAGATACGCAGTATTTT. Its translation: CATSDSGGRDTDTQYF. V is TRBV24-1 and J is TRBJ2-3, with 8 bases matching TRBD1. The trim removed 4 bases at V and 2 bases at J, leaving 7 bases unmatched. CDR3 length: 16 amino acids. Germline CDR1 is KGHDR and CDR2 is SFDVKD.

This chain links TRBV7-8 with TRBJ2-7, with 12 bases that match TRBD2. The CDR3 sequence is 15 residues long. V was pared by 4 bases and J by 3 bases, with 4 bases of the junction left unmatched. CDR1 is SGHVS and CDR2 is FQNEAQ in the germline V gene. The CDR3 region is CASSSGLAGNYEQYF. CDR3 DNA: TGTGCCAGCAGCTCTGGACTAGCGGGAAACTACGAGCAGTACTTC.

V is TRBV30 and J is TRBJ2-3; 11 bases line up with TRBD2. The CDR3 has 13 residues. The germline V gene has CDR1 GTSNPN and CDR2 SVGIG (reference sequence). The V segment lost 3 bases and the J segment 7 bases; nucleotides outside the gene matches: 3. The CDR3 sequence is CAWRLAGANTQYF. Here the CDR3 DNA reads TGTGCCTGGAGACTAGCGGGAGCTAATACGCAGTATTTT.

With regard to this clone: The junction departs from the called germline gene at one end, perhaps through a read error. The chain is built from TRBV6-6 and TRBJ1-5; perhaps TRBD1 as D (6 bases). CDR3 size: 16 residues. Germline loops: CDR1 MNHNY, CDR2 SVGAGI (reference sequence). CDR3 amino acids: CASSYLGGGDNQPQHF. Here the CDR3 DNA reads TGTGCCAGCAGCTACTTGGGTGGGGGCGATAATCAGCCCCAGCATTTT.

This clone was recorded once. The chain has TRBV20-1 and TRBJ2-5; D possibly corresponds to TRBD1 (5 bases). This CDR3 comprises 14 residues. Trimming pared 3 bases from V and 2 bases from J, leaving 13 bases between. Germline CDR1 DFQATT, CDR2 SNEGSKA (reference sequence). DNA for the CDR3: TGCAGTGCTAGTAGGGCAGGGCGGCAAGAGACCCAGTACTTC. Amino acid sequence: CSASRAGRQETQYF.

The chain recombines TRBV9 with TRBJ2-1, with a tentative D call TRBD1 (7 bases). The V and J ends lost 3 bases and 4 bases respectively, with 14 bases between them. Germline CDR1 and CDR2: SGDLS and YYNGEE. The CDR3 has 15 residues. The CDR3 loop reads CASSATGDFYNEQFF. CDR3 in DNA: TGTGCCAGCAGCGCCACAGGGGACTTTTACAATGAGCAGTTCTTC.

The V gene is TRBV7-9, the J gene TRBJ1-4; a weak D match, TRBD1 (6 bases). The V gene's germline CDR1 is SEHNR and CDR2 FQNEAQ (reference sequence). The CDR3 has 18 residues. V lost 5 bases to trimming and J lost 0 bases, with 19 bases between them. The CDR3 bases are TGTGCCAGCAGCCCCCGTCTGGGGGGGCTACCAACTAATGAAAAACTGTTTTTT. This encodes CASSPRLGGLPTNEKLFF.